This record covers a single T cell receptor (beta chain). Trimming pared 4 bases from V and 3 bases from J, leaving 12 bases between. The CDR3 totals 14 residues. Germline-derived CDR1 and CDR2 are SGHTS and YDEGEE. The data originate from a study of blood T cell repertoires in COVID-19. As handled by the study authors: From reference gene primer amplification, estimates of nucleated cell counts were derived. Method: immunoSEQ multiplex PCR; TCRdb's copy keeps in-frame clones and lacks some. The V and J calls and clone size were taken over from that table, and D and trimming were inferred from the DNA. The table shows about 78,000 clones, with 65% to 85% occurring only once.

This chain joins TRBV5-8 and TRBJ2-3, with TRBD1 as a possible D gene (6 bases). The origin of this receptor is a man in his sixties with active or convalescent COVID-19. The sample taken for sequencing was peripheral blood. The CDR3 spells CASSPGHQTDTQYF. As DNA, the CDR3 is TGTGCCAGCAGCCCGGGACACCAAACAGATACGCAGTATTTT.